Following are 5 T cell receptor beta chains from one sample sequenced in a study of OX40 agonist ivuxolimab in advanced cancers. The data were produced by immunoSEQ multiplex PCR, yet TCRdb's version contains in-frame clones alone and is incomplete. The data show 60,000 to 90,000 clones, about 81% seen once. This material consisted of CD4+ or CD8+ T cells sorted from blood, taken in a trial of the OX40 agonist ivuxolimab. The receptors come from an adult with an advanced solid tumor such as melanoma, head and neck, liver or kidney cancer.

The chain combines TRBV10-2 with TRBJ2-7, with 7 positions matching TRBD1. V gave up 6 bases and J gave up 1 base; unmatched junction bases: 9. CDR3 length equals 15 residues. Germline V gene sequence: CDR1 WSHSY, CDR2 SAAADI. The CDR3 reads CASSRGQGESYEQYF. The CDR3, as DNA: TGCGCCAGCAGCCGAGGGCAGGGGGAGTCCTACGAGCAGTACTTC.

The chain is built from TRBV5-1 and TRBJ2-5; 7 bases are shared with TRBD2. This CDR3 comprises 14 residues. Germline trimming cut 4 bases from V and 1 base from J; bases unmatched to any gene: 4. In germline, CDR1 is SGHRS, CDR2 YFSETQ. The CDR3 sequence is CASSKGTTQETQYF. The CDR3 DNA follows: TGCGCCAGCAGCAAAGGGACTACCCAAGAGACCCAGTACTTC.

V is TRBV7-3 and J is TRBJ2-1; D not resolved. The germline gives CDR1 SGHTA, CDR2 FQGTGA. This CDR3 comprises 14 residues. The V end lost 5 bases, the J end lost 10 bases, and 18 bases lay between the germline ends. The CDR3 DNA is TGTGCCAGCAGCCCCAAAGGATGGCAGAGCGAGCAGTTCTTC. It translates to CASSPKGWQSEQFF.

The V call is TRBV9, the J call TRBJ2-3, with TRBD1 matching over 7 bases. In germline, CDR1 is SGDLS, CDR2 YYNGEE. The CDR3 has 15 amino acids. Losses at the gene ends were 3 bases for V and 1 base for J; bases not matched to a gene: 5. CDR3 in DNA: TGTGCCAGCAGCGACCCACAGGGGCGCACAGATACGCAGTATTTT. Translated: CASSDPQGRTDTQYF.

This clone was seen a few times. The same CDR3 also results from other DNA sequences found in this sample. V usage is TRBV19 and J usage is TRBJ2-2, with 16 bases identical to TRBD2. The CDR3 contains 18 residues. V lost 6 bases and J lost 3; bases outside the gene matches: 7. Germline V gene data show CDR1 as LNHDA and CDR2 as SQIVND (reference sequence). CDR3 amino acids: CASSRGLAGGFDTGELFF. The CDR3 DNA sequence: TGTGCCAGTAGCAGGGGACTAGCGGGAGGGTTTGACACCGGGGAGCTGTTTTTT. The full variable domain, with the rest looked up from reference TRBV19 and TRBJ2-2, is DGGITQSPKYLFRKEGQNVTLSCEQNLNHDAMYWYRQDPGQGLRLIYYSQIVNDFQKGDIAEGYSVSREKKESFPLTVTSAQKNPTAFYLCASSRGLAGGFDTGELFFGEGSRLTVL.